This TCR beta chain emerged from a study of T-cell memory formation after mild COVID-19. At the level of the study: Largely donor-specific sequence clusters came from a couple of donors. Findings of the study overall: Contracting clones, day 15 to 85, had balanced CD4/CD8, and later expanders favored CD4+.

Germline V lookup: CDR1 SGHTA, CDR2 FQGTGA. The germline V and J ends were trimmed by 4 bases and 4 bases, with 13 bases remaining between them. This CDR3 has 14 amino acids. Turning to this clonotype: Its antigen is as yet unknown.

TCRdb reanalysed the 5' RACE reads using MiXCR and keeps one entry per CDR3 protein. Of about 470,000 distinct CDR3 sequences in the sample, around a sixth are singletons; the top ten hold roughly an eighth. Sequenced material: PBMCs or a T cell subset sorted from them (not recorded which). The rearrangement links TRBV7-3 to TRBJ1-1, with a tentative D call TRBD1 (5 bases). This receptor was identified in an adult woman who had mild COVID-19 (a few samples of this study predate the infection). Cell type and time point are not known. The CDR3 DNA follows: TGTGCCAGCAGCTCATCCGGGACCGGCACTGAAGCTTTCTTT. Protein product: CASSSSGTGTEAFF.